This entry lists 22 T cell receptor beta chains sequenced from one sample in a study of radiotherapy plus CTLA-4 blockade in lung cancer. Using immunoSEQ multiplex PCR, the repertoire was profiled, and TCRdb retains in-frame clones only, with some absent. The table has around 86,000 clones, around 86% seen once; the top ten hold 0.82%. This sample comprised peripheral blood, obtained from a patient treated with radiotherapy plus ipilimumab. Receptors were obtained from a human donor with non-small cell lung cancer who had stable disease on radiotherapy plus ipilimumab.

The V call is TRBV27, the J call TRBJ2-1; 8 nucleotides line up with TRBD2. The CDR3 has 15 amino acids. Germline-derived CDR1 and CDR2 are MNHEY and SMNVEV (reference sequence). The trim removed 6 bases at V and 6 bases at J, leaving 10 bases unmatched. For the CDR3, the DNA is TGTGCCAGCAGCCCACCAAGCGGGAGTGGCAATGAGCAGTTCTTC. Translation: CASSPPSGSGNEQFF.

V gene TRBV4-1 combines with J gene TRBJ2-6; 11 nucleotides line up with TRBD2. Germline loops: CDR1 MGHRA, CDR2 YSYEKL. CDR3 length: 18 residues. Trimming at V came to 1 base and at J to 0 bases, leaving 2 bases not matched to a gene. The CDR3 DNA reads TGCGCCAGCAGCCAAGGACTAGCGGGGAGCTCTGGGGCCAACGTCCTGACTTTC. As protein: CASSQGLAGSSGANVLTF.

The gene calls are TRBV27 and TRBJ2-2, with D unclear. Deletions cut 3 bases from V and 3 bases from J, with 20 bases between. The CDR3 totals 18 residues. Germline loops: CDR1 MNHEY, CDR2 SMNVEV (reference sequence). CDR3 amino acids: CASSFFRLGVRYTGELFF. CDR3 DNA sequence: TGTGCCAGCAGTTTTTTTCGGCTGGGCGTGCGGTACACCGGGGAGCTGTTTTTT.

The J gene is TRBJ2-2, the V gene TRBV2, with 10 bases fitting TRBD2. This CDR3 is 15 amino acids long. The ends lost 4 bases at V and 2 bases at J; junction bases unmatched: 1. Germline V CDR1 and CDR2: SNHLY, FYNNEI. CDR3 nucleotide sequence: TGTGCCAGCAGTGGGACTAGCGGTAACACCGGGGAGCTGTTTTTT. It is translated as CASSGTSGNTGELFF.

As DNA, the CDR3 is TGTGCCAGCATCAAAAGCTCCTATAATTCACCCCTCCACTTT. Protein: CASIKSSYNSPLHF. The chain links TRBV6-5 to TRBJ1-6; D gene unclear. The CDR3 has 14 residues. Trimming removed 7 bases at V and 0 bases at J, with 7 bases between. Germline CDR1 MNHEY, CDR2 SVGAGI.

This chain joins TRBV7-2 and TRBJ2-1; TRBD2 agrees at 7 bases. From germline, CDR1 is SGHTA and CDR2 FQGNSA. V was clipped by 0 bases and J by 6 bases; unmatched bases: 5. The CDR3 loop spans 15 amino acids. The CDR3 region has the DNA TGTGCCAGCAGCTTAGCGTTCGGGGGGTCCAATGAGCAGTTCTTC. It yields the protein CASSLAFGGSNEQFF.

V and J are TRBV6-5 and TRBJ2-2, with D possibly being TRBD2 (5 bases). The V gene lost 6 bases and the J gene lost 2 bases, with 10 bases spanning the gap. The CDR3 totals 14 residues. From germline, CDR1 is MNHEY and CDR2 SVGAGI. CDR3 DNA: TGTGCCAGCAGATCTGGAGGAAACACCGGGGAGCTGTTTTTT. Its translation: CASRSGGNTGELFF.

The genes are TRBV7-3 and TRBJ2-5, with D hard to call. There are 13 residues in the CDR3. Trimming stripped 5 bases from V and 1 base from J, with 8 bases between. Germline V gene lookup returns CDR1 SGHTA and CDR2 FQGTGA. CDR3 coding DNA: TGTGCCAGCAGCCCTGGTCCCCAAGAGACCCAGTACTTC. It specifies CASSPGPQETQYF.

This clone was seen at least ten times. This chain links TRBV30 with TRBJ1-6; 8 bases agree with TRBD1. Trimming removed 1 base from V and 3 bases from J; junction bases left unmatched: 2. Germline CDR1 reads GTSNPN; CDR2 reads SVGIG (reference sequence). The CDR3 is made up of 15 amino acids. DNA for the CDR3: TGTGCCTGGAGTGAAGGACAGGGCTATAATTCACCCCTCCACTTT. Amino acid sequence: CAWSEGQGYNSPLHF.

The J gene is TRBJ2-7, the V gene TRBV28; D remains unclear. CDR3 length: 11 amino acids. CDR1 MDHEN and CDR2 SYDVKM come from the germline V gene. Trimming stripped 10 bases from V and 3 bases from J, with 10 bases between. The CDR3 DNA reads TGTGCCACCATAATGAGCTACGAGCAGTACTTC. As protein: CATIMSYEQYF.

The genes are TRBV27 and TRBJ2-7, with 8 bases aligning to TRBD1. The CDR3 contains 15 residues. Looked up from germline, CDR1 is MNHEY and CDR2 is SMNVEV (reference sequence). The J segment lost 3 bases and the V segment lost 5 bases, leaving 9 bases of the junction unmatched. The CDR3 nucleotides are TGTGCCAGCAGTACGGCGGGACAGGCGAGCTACGAGCAGTACTTC. Amino acids: CASSTAGQASYEQYF.

The rearrangement links TRBV5-4 to TRBJ2-3, with 9 bases that match TRBD2. With 2 bases clipped from V and 3 bases from J, the junction kept 7 bases outside the gene matches. Looked up from germline, CDR1 is SGHNT and CDR2 is YYREEE (reference sequence). This CDR3 comprises 16 residues. The CDR3 DNA is TGTGCCAGCAGCTTTAGGGCGGGGGGGCCAACAGATACGCAGTATTTT. It specifies CASSFRAGGPTDTQYF.

This clone has more than one count but fewer than ten. The chain carries TRBV5-1 and TRBJ1-4; 9 bases are shared with TRBD1. After removal of 4 bases from V and 7 bases from J, the junction contained 2 bases not matched to a gene. The germline V gene has CDR1 SGHRS and CDR2 YFSETQ. The CDR3 is 13 amino acids. CDR3 in DNA: TGCGCCAGCAGCCGGGGACAGGGTGAAAAACTGTTTTTT. Its protein is CASSRGQGEKLFF.

V usage is TRBV2 and J usage is TRBJ1-2, with 12 bases that match TRBD1. The CDR3 has 13 amino acids. Looked up from germline, CDR1 is SNHLY and CDR2 is FYNNEI. With V trimmed by 6 bases and J by 7 bases, 3 bases remained unmatched. The CDR3 nucleotides read TGTGCCAGCAGCGGGACAGGGGGCCGTGGCTACACCTTC. Encoded protein: CASSGTGGRGYTF.

The chain is built from TRBV7-8 and TRBJ2-7, with D possibly TRBD2 on 6 matching bases. The length of the CDR3 is 14 residues. V lost 0 bases and J 5 bases, leaving 11 bases between the germline ends. Germline values: CDR1 SGHVS, CDR2 FQNEAQ. CDR3 sequence: CASSLAWDSDEQYF. The DNA for the CDR3 is TGTGCCAGCAGCTTAGCGTGGGACTCTGACGAGCAGTACTTC.

The genes are TRBV7-8 and TRBJ1-5, with 9 bases aligning to TRBD1. The CDR3 totals 18 residues. V shed 0 bases, J shed 1 base, and the junction held 7 bases outside the gene matches. The V gene's germline CDR1 is SGHVS and CDR2 FQNEAQ. CDR3 loop: CASSLARGQGLSNQPQHF. The CDR3, as DNA: TGTGCCAGCAGCTTAGCTAGAGGACAGGGGCTAAGCAATCAGCCCCAGCATTTT.

In its sample, this clone was seen a few times. J is TRBJ2-7 and V is TRBV28; 10 bases agree with TRBD1. This CDR3 is built from 15 residues. The junction had 7 bases not matched to a gene; V was cut back by 6 bases and J by 2 bases. The germline V gene has CDR1 MDHEN and CDR2 SYDVKM. This CDR3 reads CASRGGGTGAYEQYF. CDR3 coding DNA: TGTGCCAGCAGAGGGGGCGGGACAGGGGCCTACGAGCAGTACTTC.

The rearrangement links TRBV11-3 to TRBJ1-4; D is uncertain. CDR3 size: 14 residues. Germline V gene sequence: CDR1 SGHNT, CDR2 YENEEA. V dropped 7 bases and J dropped 6 bases, with 15 bases sitting between them. The CDR3 region has the DNA TGTGCCAGCACCCGGTGGCCGGAGGATGAAAAACTGTTTTTT. Translated, it gives CASTRWPEDEKLFF.

The chain employs TRBV29-1 and TRBJ2-4, with a weak D call TRBD2 (5 bases). V lost 4 bases, J lost 5 bases, and 12 bases lay in between. The CDR3 spans 13 residues. Germline V gene sequence: CDR1 SQVTM, CDR2 ANQGSEA. In nucleotides, the CDR3 is TGCAGCGTTGTGACGGGGAATCAAAACATTCAGTACTTC. It yields the protein CSVVTGNQNIQYF.

The J gene is TRBJ2-3, the V gene TRBV19, with D possibly being TRBD1 or TRBD2 (5 bases each). This CDR3 is 13 amino acids long. Germline values: CDR1 LNHDA, CDR2 SQIVND (reference sequence). The V end was cut by 10 bases, the J end by 1 base, with 12 bases between. The CDR3 loop is CATGQGGTDTQYF. The CDR3 region has the DNA TGTGCCACCGGCCAGGGAGGCACAGATACGCAGTATTTT.

This clone is labeled medium-sized. The V gene is TRBV16, the J gene TRBJ1-1; maybe TRBD1 (5 bases). In germline, CDR1 is KGHSY, CDR2 FQNENV. The germline V and J ends were trimmed by 2 bases and 0 bases, with 13 bases remaining between them. The CDR3 has 16 amino acids. The CDR3 spells CASSQLPWGMNTEAFF. In DNA form, the CDR3 reads TGTGCCAGCAGCCAACTTCCTTGGGGCATGAACACTGAAGCTTTCTTT.

The genes are TRBV5-5 and TRBJ1-6, with D maybe TRBD1 (5 bases). CDR3 size: 16 residues. V was clipped by 3 bases and J by 1 base, with 11 bases between them. CDR1 is SGHKS, CDR2 YYEKEE, per germline (reference sequence). CDR3 residues: CASSSTQGSYNSPLHF. The DNA of the CDR3 is TGTGCCAGCAGCTCTACCCAGGGTTCCTATAATTCACCCCTCCACTTT.